Below, 21 T cell receptor beta chains from the same sample are listed, as sequenced in a study of cytomegalovirus exposure and HLA in healthy donors. PCR amplification relied on 60 Vbeta primers (plus 13 Jbeta primers). TCRdb's table, derived via immunoSEQ multiplex PCR, lists solely in-frame clones and lacks some. The data contain 120,000 or so clones, about four fifths of them singletons. Sequenced sample: PBMCs. Receptors originate from a man aged 18-30 years in good health and CMV-seronegative.

This clone was seen only once. V is TRBV7-3 and J is TRBJ1-1, with TRBD1 matching over 7 bases. The CDR3 extends over 16 amino acids. CDR1 SGHTA and CDR2 FQGTGA come from the germline V gene. Trimming cost V 1 base and J 3 bases; bases outside gene matches: 8. The DNA of the CDR3 is TGTGCCAGCAGCTTAAACCCCAGGGGGTCGGACACTGAAGCTTTCTTT. It translates to CASSLNPRGSDTEAFF.

The rearrangement links TRBV7-2 to TRBJ1-1; D might be TRBD1 (6 bases). The V and J ends lost 5 bases and 5 bases respectively, with 18 bases between them. CDR1 is SGHTA, CDR2 FQGNSA, per germline. The CDR3 is made up of 15 amino acids. As DNA, the CDR3 is TGTGCCAGCAGCCCTCGGACAGCTCAAAGGACTGAAGCTTTCTTT. As protein: CASSPRTAQRTEAFF.

This clone has only a few counts. The chain is built from TRBV5-1 and TRBJ2-7; possible D gene TRBD2, 6 bases. Trimming left V 4 bases short and J 5 bases short, with 22 bases between. The CDR3 contains 16 residues. Germline CDR1 reads SGHRS; CDR2 reads YFSETQ. The CDR3 spells CASSLGRSRVFDEQYF. In nucleotides, the CDR3 is TGCGCCAGCAGCCTTGGGAGGAGTAGGGTATTCGACGAGCAGTACTTC. Combining the CDR3 with reference TRBV5-1 and TRBJ2-7 gives the whole variable domain KAGVTQTPRYLIKTRGQQVTLSCSPISGHRSVSWYQQTPGQGLQFLFEYFSETQRNKGNFPGRFSGRQFSNSRSEMNVSTLELGDSALYLCASSLGRSRVFDEQYFGPGTRLTVT.

This chain uses TRBV2 with TRBJ2-5; tentative D call: TRBD1 (6 bases). Germline-derived CDR1 and CDR2 are SNHLY and FYNNEI. V lost 7 bases and J lost 2, with 14 bases in between. The CDR3 length is 14 residues. Here the CDR3 DNA reads TGTGCCAGCATTTTAGGGGACACGCAAGAGACCCAGTACTTC. Translation gives CASILGDTQETQYF.

The J gene is TRBJ2-5, the V gene TRBV18, with D possibly being TRBD1 (6 bases). Germline CDR1 reads KGHSH; CDR2 reads LQKENI. The CDR3 contains 15 residues. The ends were cut back, 3 bases at V and 2 bases at J, with 13 bases in the middle. CDR3 bases: TGTGCCAGCTCACCGTTCAGGGGCAAACAAGAGACCCAGTACTTC. This gives the protein CASSPFRGKQETQYF.

This chain uses TRBV6-6 with TRBJ2-2; D ambiguous. The germline V gene encodes CDR1 MNHNY and CDR2 SVGAGI (reference sequence). Between the trimmed V and J ends, which lost 7 bases and 6 bases, there was a span of 12 bases. The CDR3 runs 13 residues. The CDR3, as DNA: TGTGCCAGCACCACTGTCTACGCCGGGGAGCTGTTTTTT. This codes for CASTTVYAGELFF.

The chain recombines TRBV6-4 with TRBJ2-1, with D unresolved. Trimming cost V 2 bases and J 0 bases, with 8 bases left between them. From germline, CDR1 is MRHNA and CDR2 SNTAGT. CDR3 length equals 15 residues. The CDR3 DNA reads TGTGCCAGCAGTGACGGGCTGAGCTCCTACAATGAGCAGTTCTTC. This codes for CASSDGLSSYNEQFF.

This chain links TRBV4-1 with TRBJ1-1; D remains unclear. CDR1 is MGHRA and CDR2 is YSYEKL in the germline V gene. V was pared by 1 base and J by 0 bases, with 6 bases between. The CDR3 has 14 residues. The CDR3 bases are TGCGCCAGCAGCCAAGGGGCCTTGAACACTGAAGCTTTCTTT. This codes for CASSQGALNTEAFF.

J is TRBJ2-3 and V is TRBV7-6; TRBD2 agrees at 7 bases. The CDR3 is 15 amino acids. The germline V gene has CDR1 SGHVS and CDR2 FNYEAQ. After removal of 2 bases from V and 2 bases from J, the junction contained 4 bases not matched to a gene. The CDR3 here is CASSLRAGVTDTQYF. The CDR3 DNA reads TGTGCCAGCAGCTTAAGGGCGGGAGTCACAGATACGCAGTATTTT.

This clone was detected only a few times. CDR3 sequence reads: CASSLQGPNEKLFF. As DNA, the CDR3 is TGTGCCAGCAGCCTCCAGGGGCCTAATGAAAAACTGTTTTTT. The chain has TRBV6-5 and TRBJ1-4; D might be TRBD1 (6 bases). V dropped 6 bases and J dropped 3 bases, with 11 bases sitting between them. The V gene's germline CDR1 is MNHEY and CDR2 SVGAGI. The CDR3 sequence is 14 residues long.

This chain uses TRBV9 with TRBJ2-1, with 7 bases that match TRBD2. This CDR3 is 15 amino acids long. Germline lookup yields CDR1 SGDLS and CDR2 YYNGEE. V gave up 0 bases and J gave up 13 bases; unmatched junction bases: 13. This chain's CDR3 is CASSVDSGRGLLQFF. The CDR3 bases are TGTGCCAGCAGCGTAGACTCGGGGAGGGGCCTCCTACAGTTCTTC. Combining the CDR3 with reference TRBV9 and TRBJ2-1 gives the whole variable domain DSGVTQTPKHLITATGQRVTLRCSPRSGDLSVYWYQQSLDQGLQFLIQYYNGEERAKGNILERFSAQQFPDLHSELNLSSLELGDSALYFCASSVDSGRGLLQFFGPGTRLTVL.

J is TRBJ2-1 and V is TRBV27; D gene uncertain. The CDR3 totals 14 residues. The V gene lost 5 bases and the J gene lost 7 bases, with 15 bases spanning the gap. Germline CDR1 MNHEY, CDR2 SMNVEV (reference sequence). DNA for the CDR3: TGTGCCAGCAGTAGGAGTCAGTTACGAAATGAGCAGTTCTTC. Residues: CASSRSQLRNEQFF.

The chain carries TRBV13 and TRBJ1-2, with 9 nucleotides matching TRBD1. The CDR3 runs 15 residues. The trim removed 6 bases at V and 5 bases at J, leaving 10 bases unmatched. Germline lookup yields CDR1 PRHDT and CDR2 FYEKMQ (reference sequence). CDR3 DNA: TGTGCCAGCAGACCCGGGACAGGGTCACAATATGGCTACACCTTC. It yields the protein CASRPGTGSQYGYTF.

The chain joins TRBV5-4 to TRBJ2-7; tentative D call: TRBD1 (5 bases). The CDR3 runs to 12 residues. V lost 1 base, J lost 6 bases, and 8 bases lay in between. CDR1 is SGHNT, CDR2 YYREEE, per germline (reference sequence). The CDR3 DNA reads as TGTGCCAGCAGCTTGCAGGGCATCGAGCAGTACTTC. The encoded protein is CASSLQGIEQYF.

The V call is TRBV5-6, the J call TRBJ2-1; TRBD1 might be the D (5 bases). Germline CDR1 is SGHDT and CDR2 is YYEEEE. The CDR3 consists of 15 residues. V was trimmed by 2 bases and J by 0 bases, leaving 9 bases between them. The CDR3 nucleotides are TGTGCCAGCAGCTTCAGGGTCGGCTCCTACAATGAGCAGTTCTTC. It is translated as CASSFRVGSYNEQFF.

This clone was observed a single time. V usage is TRBV7-2 and J usage is TRBJ2-2, with TRBD2 identical over 15 bases. This CDR3 region has 18 residues. CDR1 and CDR2 (germline): SGHTA, FQGNSA. V shed 5 bases and J 0 bases; nucleotides not matched to a gene: 4. In nucleotides, the CDR3 is TGTGCCAGCAGCCCGGGACTAGCGGGGGGTTCGAACACCGGGGAGCTGTTTTTT. This sequence encodes CASSPGLAGGSNTGELFF.

The CDR3 DNA reads as TGTGCCAGCAGTTCGGGACAGTTCCCCTACGAGCAGTACTTC. Its protein product is CASSSGQFPYEQYF. The gene calls are TRBV6-1 and TRBJ2-7; TRBD1 aligns across 7 bases. The germline CDR1 and CDR2 sequences are MNHNS and SASEGT. The V segment lost 5 bases and the J segment 2 bases; nucleotides outside the gene matches: 6. The CDR3 is 14 amino acids.

The chain has TRBV5-3 and TRBJ1-2; 8 bases line up with TRBD1. TRBV5-3 is marked as an open reading frame, function uncertain. The CDR3 has 14 amino acids. V lost 2 bases, J lost 5 bases, and 5 bases stayed unmatched. CDR3 bases: TGTGCCAGAAGCTTCCGCACAGGGGGATATGGCTACACCTTC. This translates into CARSFRTGGYGYTF.

This sequence joins TRBV29-1 and TRBJ1-1; 9 bases fit TRBD1. V shed 6 bases and J 5 bases; nucleotides not matched to a gene: 10. The germline V gene encodes CDR1 SQVTM and CDR2 ANQGSEA. The CDR3 loop spans 14 amino acids. The CDR3 nucleotides read TGCAGCGTCCCGGGACAGGGCCTTTTAACTGAAGCTTTCTTT. This gives the protein CSVPGQGLLTEAFF.

The sample holds a few counts of this clone. V and J are TRBV7-8 and TRBJ1-3; TRBD1 is a possible D gene (5 bases). V was cut by 5 bases and J by 1 base, with 12 bases left in between. The CDR3 is 15 amino acids. In germline, CDR1 is SGHVS, CDR2 FQNEAQ. For the CDR3, the DNA is TGTGCCAGCAGCGCGACAGTTACTTCTGGAAACACCATATATTTT. Its translation: CASSATVTSGNTIYF.

The chain has TRBV9 and TRBJ2-2; D is ambiguous. Deletions cut 0 bases from V and 6 bases from J, with 12 bases between. Germline V gives CDR1 SGDLS, CDR2 YYNGEE. The CDR3 totals 15 residues. Written as DNA, the CDR3 is TGTGCCAGCAGCGTAGGCCCTAGGTGGGCCGGGGAGCTGTTTTTT. Protein product: CASSVGPRWAGELFF.